The next 9 T cell receptor beta chains were all read from a single sample in a study of blood T cell repertoires in COVID-19. TCRdb keeps only in-frame clones here, not all; method: immunoSEQ multiplex PCR. Of roughly 97,000 clones listed, 65% to 90% are singletons. The sequenced material came from peripheral blood. The receptor set was obtained from a man between 60 and 70 years old with acute or convalescent COVID-19.

The chain recombines TRBV6-2 or TRBV6-3 with TRBJ1-1; the D is unclear. This CDR3 has 11 amino acids. V lost 6 bases to trimming and J lost 8 bases, with 10 bases between them. Germline CDR1 and CDR2: MNHEY and SVGEGT. CDR3 residues: CASSLSREAFF. The DNA for the CDR3 is TGTGCCAGCAGCTTGTCGAGGGAAGCTTTCTTT.

As concerns this clone: A junction end diverges from the germline sequence, so it may reflect a read error. This chain uses TRBV19 with TRBJ1-5; 7 positions agree with TRBD1. In germline, CDR1 is LNHDA, CDR2 SQIVND (reference sequence). The CDR3 loop spans 15 amino acids. The CDR3 region has the DNA TGTGCCAGTAGTGTAGACAGGGTAAGGTACCAGCCCCAGCATTTT. It specifies CASSVDRVRYQPQHF.

The genes are TRBV28 and TRBJ1-3, with D possibly matching TRBD1 (6 bases). The CDR3 runs 14 residues. Trimming pared 7 bases from V and 0 bases from J, leaving 10 bases between. CDR1 is MDHEN, CDR2 SYDVKM, per germline. CDR3 residues: CASTLGGSGNTIYF. The DNA for the CDR3 is TGTGCCAGCACGTTAGGGGGCTCTGGAAACACCATATATTTT.

The V call is TRBV18, the J call TRBJ1-2; D is uncertain. Per germline, CDR1 KGHSH and CDR2 LQKENI. The CDR3 runs 15 residues. Between the trimmed V and J ends, which lost 3 bases and 9 bases, there was a span of 20 bases. The CDR3 bases are TGTGCCAGCTCACCGAGGGAGAAGCAAGCTTTGAGCTACACCTTC. Protein sequence: CASSPREKQALSYTF.

V is TRBV2 and J is TRBJ1-5; D is unresolved. Germline values: CDR1 SNHLY, CDR2 FYNNEI. The CDR3 has 14 residues. Trimming pared 6 bases from V and 4 bases from J, leaving 13 bases between. The CDR3 here is CASSEGLGNQPQHF. The CDR3 DNA is TGTGCCAGCAGCGAGGGATTAGGGAATCAGCCCCAGCATTTT.

The chain combines TRBV4-1 with TRBJ1-3; D is unresolved. Germline V gene data show CDR1 as MGHRA and CDR2 as YSYEKL. The V and J ends lost 1 base and 2 bases respectively, with 12 bases between them. The CDR3 sequence is 16 residues long. This CDR3 reads CASSQVGGGAGNTIYF. The CDR3 DNA reads as TGCGCCAGCAGCCAAGTGGGCGGAGGAGCTGGAAACACCATATATTTT.

This clone was detected a few times. The chain is built from TRBV15 and TRBJ1-2; 8 bases align to TRBD1. From germline, CDR1 is LNHNV and CDR2 YYDKDF (reference sequence). V lost 1 base to trimming and J lost 6 bases; unmatched junction nucleotides: 1. The length of the CDR3 is 13 residues. CDR3 sequence reads: CATSRGGQDGYTF. The CDR3 bases are TGTGCCACCAGCAGAGGGGGACAGGATGGCTACACCTTC. Complete variable domain (other parts from reference TRBV15 and TRBJ1-2): DAMVIQNPRYQVTQFGKPVTLSCSQTLNHNVMYWYQQKSSQAPKLLFHYYDKDFNNEADTPDNFQSRRPNTSFCFLDIRSPGLGDTAMYLCATSRGGQDGYTFGSGTRLTVV.

Here the CDR3 reads CASSYDRVGGYTF. DNA for the CDR3: TGTGCCAGCAGTTACGACAGGGTAGGGGGCTACACCTTC. The chain joins TRBV6-2 or TRBV6-3 to TRBJ1-2; 7 bases match TRBD1. CDR3 length equals 13 residues. The J segment lost 8 bases and the V segment lost 2 bases, leaving 5 bases of the junction unmatched. Germline-derived CDR1 and CDR2 are MNHEY and SVGEGT.

V and J are TRBV18 and TRBJ2-5; 8 bases are shared with TRBD1. V lost 4 bases, J lost 5 bases, and 12 bases stayed unmatched. The CDR3 length is 16 residues. Germline V gives CDR1 KGHSH, CDR2 LQKENI. The DNA for the CDR3 is TGTGCCAGCTCACGAACCGGGTCAGGGGGCTGGGAGACCCAGTACTTC. It specifies CASSRTGSGGWETQYF. Full variable domain (rest looked up from reference TRBV18 and TRBJ2-5): NAGVMQNPRHLVRRRGQEARLRCSPMKGHSHVYWYRQLPEEGLKFMVYLQKENIIDESGMPKERFSAEFPKEGPSILRIQQVVRGDSAAYFCASSRTGSGGWETQYFGPGTRLLVL.